This T cell receptor beta chain was found in a study of T cell clonality in common variable immunodeficiency. The CDR3 has 14 residues. V was pared by 3 bases and J by 2 bases, with 11 bases between. CDR1 and CDR2 from the germline V gene are DFQATT and SNEGSKA (reference sequence). In the case of this clone: The read stops 3 residues short of the end of the CDR3; the missing end is completed from the germline J gene.

Method: immunoSEQ multiplex PCR; TCRdb's copy keeps in-frame clones and lacks some. The table lists tens of thousands of clones, with no singletons. The chain combines TRBV20-1 with TRBJ1-5; no clear D. The clonotype was recovered from a person between 18 and 69 years old in good health. Sequenced sample: peripheral blood mononuclear cells. CDR3 DNA (partial): TGCAGTGCTAGGCCGCCAGGCGGCAATCAGCCC. Its protein is CSARPPGGNQP. The complete CDR3 sequence is CSARPPGGNQPQHF.